This T cell receptor (beta chain) stems from a study of OX40 agonist ivuxolimab in advanced cancers. Assay: immunoSEQ multiplex PCR; the TCRdb copy retains only in-frame clones and omits some. Of some 45,000 clones listed, approximately 86% are singletons. Study-wide findings and caveats: Antigens targeted by the expanded peripheral T cells were not determined. On average, CD8+ T cells had more expanded clones than CD4+. Among the lowest peripheral clonal expansion occurred in 0.1-3.0 mg/kg partial responders.

The CDR3 is made up of 12 amino acids. The V end was cut by 6 bases, the J end by 8 bases, with 10 bases between. Per germline, CDR1 MDHEN and CDR2 SYDVKM. About this clone itself: What it recognizes is unknown.

This receptor was obtained from an adult with an advanced solid tumor such as melanoma, head and neck, liver or kidney cancer. The chain couples TRBV28 to TRBJ1-4; D may be TRBD1 (5 bases). Source: CD4+ or CD8+ T cells sorted from blood, taken in a trial of the OX40 agonist ivuxolimab. CDR3 amino acids: CASRAPGEKLFF. In nucleotides, the CDR3 is TGTGCCAGCAGGGCCCCAGGGGAAAAACTGTTTTTT.